Below, one T cell receptor beta chain is given with its context. This specimen belongs to a study of blood T cell repertoires in COVID-19. Overall study: Researchers got acute and convalescent COVID-19 samples from the United States, Italy and Spain. Nucleic acid was either cDNA or gDNA, and it came from T cells, B-cell-depleted T cells, or PBMCs.

Original analysis: Amplification from reference gene primers served as the basis for estimated nucleated cell counts. Method: immunoSEQ multiplex PCR; TCRdb's copy keeps in-frame clones and lacks some. V and J calls and clone size are copied from that table; D and trimming were computed from the DNA. This sample carries 150,000 to 200,000 clones, about 93% of them seen once, and the ten largest clones take about 0.54%. The CDR3 contains 16 residues. V dropped 5 bases and J dropped 1; count of bases not matched to a gene: 7. CDR1 is SGHVS, CDR2 FQNEAQ, per germline. Specimen: peripheral blood. V is TRBV7-8 and J is TRBJ2-1, with TRBD1 matching 8 bases. This sequence was found in a man aged 50 to 59 with acute or convalescent COVID-19. CDR3 coding DNA: TGTGCCAGCAGCCGGCACCGGGACAGGTCCTACAATGAGCAGTTCTTC. This encodes CASSRHRDRSYNEQFF.